These 28 T cell receptor beta chains were sequenced from one sample in a study of T cell responses to AZD1222 COVID-19 vaccine. Method: immunoSEQ multiplex PCR; TCRdb's copy keeps in-frame clones and lacks some. The data contain some 130,000 clones, roughly 93% of them singletons. The sample consisted of peripheral blood, taken 28 days after the second AZD1222 dose. Every receptor here comes from an adult who received the AZD1222 COVID-19 vaccine.

The genes are TRBV9 and TRBJ1-1; D unresolved. Trimming took off 0 bases at V and 4 bases at J, with 13 bases between the two ends. The CDR3 consists of 15 residues. CDR1 is SGDLS and CDR2 is YYNGEE in the germline V gene. The CDR3 region has the DNA TGTGCCAGCAGCGTAGATAGGGAATATAGCACTGAAGCTTTCTTT. Translated: CASSVDREYSTEAFF.

The chain joins TRBV7-2 to TRBJ2-1, with D possibly being TRBD1 (6 bases). Germline CDR1 is SGHTA and CDR2 is FQGNSA. The CDR3 consists of 14 residues. V shed 7 bases and J shed 6 bases, with 16 bases lying between them. In DNA form, the CDR3 reads TGTGCCAGCATCCCCTTCCAGGGGAGCAATGAGCAGTTCTTC. Residues: CASIPFQGSNEQFF.

This chain uses TRBV5-1 with TRBJ1-4, with 8 nucleotides matching TRBD1. CDR1 and CDR2 (germline): SGHRS, YFSETQ. With V trimmed by 0 bases and J by 8 bases, 9 bases remained unmatched. The CDR3 is made up of 16 amino acids. CDR3 sequence reads: CASSLAGQGPGEKLFF. Written as DNA, the CDR3 is TGCGCCAGCAGCTTGGCCGGACAGGGCCCGGGGGAAAAACTGTTTTTT.

The chain joins TRBV19 to TRBJ2-7, with TRBD1 matching over 7 bases. CDR1 and CDR2 (germline): LNHDA, SQIVND (reference sequence). V gave up 3 bases and J gave up 3 bases; unmatched junction bases: 5. The CDR3 has 14 residues. CDR3 nucleotides: TGTGCCAGTAGTATCTCCGACAGGGTCTACGAGCAGTACTTC. Translated: CASSISDRVYEQYF.

CDR3 sequence (DNA): TGTGCCAGCAGCTGGGGGAGCCTCGCAACTAATGAAAAACTGTTTTTT. It codes for CASSWGSLATNEKLFF. This chain links TRBV7-9 with TRBJ1-4, with D perhaps TRBD1 (5 bases). CDR3 length: 16 residues. V was trimmed by 4 bases and J by 0 bases, leaving 12 bases between them. Germline CDR1 is SEHNR and CDR2 is FQNEAQ (reference sequence).

The V gene is TRBV18, the J gene TRBJ2-1; D ambiguous. Deletions cut 1 base from V and 8 bases from J, with 3 bases between. The CDR3 runs 11 residues. Looked up from germline, CDR1 is KGHSH and CDR2 is LQKENI. CDR3 region: CASSPRYEQFF. The CDR3, as DNA: TGTGCCAGCTCACCACGGTATGAGCAGTTCTTC.

The gene calls are TRBV4-1 and TRBJ1-2, with D unresolved. The CDR3 has 14 residues. Germline V gene lookup returns CDR1 MGHRA and CDR2 YSYEKL. Trimming took 2 bases from V and 4 from J, leaving 11 bases between them. CDR3 DNA sequence: TGCGCCAGCAGCCAAATTGGCAGCATCTATGGCTACACCTTC. This gives the protein CASSQIGSIYGYTF.

The chain employs TRBV6-5 and TRBJ1-4; TRBD1 matches 8 bases. The CDR3 has 15 amino acids. The germline V gene has CDR1 MNHEY and CDR2 SVGAGI. The trim removed 7 bases at V and 0 bases at J, leaving 4 bases unmatched. The CDR3 DNA reads TGTGCCAGCACCCGGACAGGGTCAACTAATGAAAAACTGTTTTTT. This encodes CASTRTGSTNEKLFF.

As concerns this clone: This CDR3 is also generated by other DNA sequences in the sample. This rearrangement joins TRBV7-9 to TRBJ2-7, with D unresolved. This CDR3 has 12 residues. The V and J ends lost 1 base and 4 bases respectively, with 5 bases between them. Looked up from germline, CDR1 is SEHNR and CDR2 is FQNEAQ (reference sequence). CDR3 in DNA: TGTGCCAGCAGCTTAGGTTCGTACGAGCAGTACTTC. This translates into CASSLGSYEQYF.

The chain combines TRBV5-1 with TRBJ1-1; D gene ambiguous. The CDR3 loop spans 14 amino acids. Looked up from germline, CDR1 is SGHRS and CDR2 is YFSETQ. The germline V and J ends were trimmed by 0 bases and 3 bases, with 9 bases remaining between them. The CDR3 region has the DNA TGCGCCAGCAGCTTGGCCCCGGGTTACACTGAAGCTTTCTTT. This sequence encodes CASSLAPGYTEAFF.

The rearrangement uses TRBV19 and TRBJ1-2; 10 nucleotides align to TRBD1. CDR1 LNHDA and CDR2 SQIVND come from the germline V gene (reference sequence). CDR3 size: 15 residues. Trimming took 5 bases from V and 0 from J; bases not matched to a gene: 3. The CDR3 sequence is CASSPGTGANYGYTF. Written as DNA, the CDR3 is TGTGCCAGTAGTCCCGGGACAGGGGCTAACTATGGCTACACCTTC.

The chain uses TRBV3-1 (or the pseudogene TRBV3-2) and TRBJ1-2; possibly TRBD1 for D (5 bases). Germline lookup yields CDR1 LGHDT and CDR2 YNNKEL (reference sequence). Trimming cost V 4 bases and J 3 bases, with 9 bases left between them. The CDR3 is 13 residues long. This CDR3 reads CASSPRQYYGYTF. The CDR3 region has the DNA TGTGCCAGCAGCCCCCGACAGTACTATGGCTACACCTTC.

Here the CDR3 DNA reads TGTGCCATTACACGGGGGGGGCGGAACACCATATATTTT. Protein: CAITRGGRNTIYF. The chain links TRBV12-3 or TRBV12-4 to TRBJ1-3; D might be TRBD1 (6 bases). The CDR3 runs to 13 residues. The V and J ends lost 10 bases and 7 bases respectively, with 17 bases between them.

V and J are TRBV4-2 and TRBJ1-5; D not certain. V lost 0 bases and J 7 bases, leaving 13 bases between the germline ends. Germline values: CDR1 LGHNA, CDR2 YNFKEQ. CDR3 length: 15 amino acids. The CDR3, as DNA: TGTGCCAGCAGCCAAGACCCGGCACCTTGGCAGCCCCAGCATTTT. It encodes CASSQDPAPWQPQHF.

The chain has TRBV29-1 and TRBJ2-5; no reliable D call. The CDR3 length is 13 residues. The germline V and J ends were trimmed by 2 bases and 1 base, with 8 bases remaining between them. Germline assignment: CDR1 SQVTM and CDR2 ANQGSEA. CDR3 bases: TGCAGCGTTGAACGGAATTCCCAAGAGACCCAGTACTTC. Encoded protein: CSVERNSQETQYF.

The rearrangement joins TRBV9 to TRBJ1-4, with a tentative D call TRBD1 (5 bases). V lost 0 bases, J lost 8 bases, and 11 bases lay in between. The CDR3 is 14 amino acids. CDR1 and CDR2 (germline): SGDLS, YYNGEE. The CDR3 DNA is TGTGCCAGCAGCGTAGGTCCGAAGGGGGAAAAACTGTTTTTT. Translation: CASSVGPKGEKLFF.

J is TRBJ1-1 and V is TRBV29-1; D might be TRBD1 (5 bases). V was trimmed by 4 bases and J by 3 bases, leaving 15 bases between them. The germline CDR1 and CDR2 sequences are SQVTM and ANQGSEA. The CDR3 has 14 amino acids. The CDR3 sequence: CSVGGDSRDTEAFF. DNA of the CDR3: TGCAGCGTTGGTGGGGATAGCAGGGACACTGAAGCTTTCTTT.

The chain recombines TRBV12-3 or TRBV12-4 with TRBJ1-1; no definite D call. This CDR3 is 13 amino acids long. Between the trimmed V and J ends, which lost 2 bases and 7 bases, there was a span of 11 bases. The CDR3 DNA reads TGTGCCAGCAGTTTACGACGCAGCGGTGAAGCTTTCTTT. It yields the protein CASSLRRSGEAFF.

The J gene is TRBJ1-5, the V gene TRBV6-2 or TRBV6-3, with 7 bases matching TRBD1. The CDR3 contains 16 residues. V was pared by 2 bases and J by 6 bases, with 10 bases of the junction left unmatched. CDR1 and CDR2 (germline): MNHEY, SVGEGT. The CDR3 DNA is TGTGCCAGCAGTTACCCAACTGACAGGGCGGGTCAGCCCCAGCATTTT. This encodes CASSYPTDRAGQPQHF.

The V gene is TRBV7-9, the J gene TRBJ1-2, with TRBD1 identical over 9 bases. CDR3 length equals 15 residues. Germline loops: CDR1 SEHNR, CDR2 FQNEAQ (reference sequence). The junction had 9 bases not matched to a gene; V was cut back by 4 bases and J by 6 bases. The CDR3 DNA reads as TGTGCCAGCAGCTCCCAGGGGACAGGGCCTAATGGCTACACCTTC. Protein sequence: CASSSQGTGPNGYTF.

The V and J genes are TRBV19 and TRBJ2-3; D is possibly TRBD1 (5 bases). The germline gives CDR1 LNHDA, CDR2 SQIVND (reference sequence). This CDR3 is 14 amino acids long. V shed 3 bases and J shed 2 bases, with 9 bases lying between them. CDR3 sequence (DNA): TGTGCCAGTAGTATTGAACAGGACACAGATACGCAGTATTTT. Protein sequence: CASSIEQDTDTQYF.

DNA for the CDR3: TGTGCCAGTAGTGCTATTAACTATGGCTACACCTTC. Its protein product is CASSAINYGYTF. The rearrangement links TRBV19 to TRBJ1-2; D is unresolved. The CDR3 spans 12 residues. V was shortened by 5 bases and J by 1 base, with 5 bases between the two germline ends. The V gene's germline CDR1 is LNHDA and CDR2 SQIVND (reference sequence).

The CDR3 nucleotides read TGTGCCAGCAGCCAGGGGAAAATGATCCCCTATGGCTACACCTTC. This encodes CASSQGKMIPYGYTF. The V gene is TRBV14, the J gene TRBJ1-2; D gene unclear. Germline V gene sequence: CDR1 SGHDN, CDR2 FVKESK. V shed 3 bases and J shed 4 bases, with 15 bases lying between them. CDR3 length equals 15 residues.

The rearrangement uses TRBV24-1 and TRBJ1-4, with TRBD1 matching 7 bases. With V trimmed by 5 bases and J by 7 bases, 3 bases remained unmatched. CDR3 length equals 13 residues. The germline CDR1 and CDR2 sequences are KGHDR and SFDVKD. CDR3 residues: CATSGRGGEKLFF. The CDR3 DNA follows: TGTGCCACCAGTGGCAGGGGGGGTGAAAAACTGTTTTTT.

The chain links TRBV11-3 to TRBJ2-2, with a possible D match to TRBD1 (5 bases). The length of the CDR3 is 15 residues. V lost 0 bases and J 2 bases, leaving 7 bases between the germline ends. Germline V gene lookup returns CDR1 SGHNT and CDR2 YENEEA. DNA of the CDR3: TGTGCCAGCAGCTTAGAACAGGACAACACCGGGGAGCTGTTTTTT. Translated, it gives CASSLEQDNTGELFF.

The rearrangement links TRBV19 to TRBJ1-2; D is perhaps TRBD1 (6 bases). Trimming left V 5 bases short and J 6 bases short, with 7 bases between. The length of the CDR3 is 11 residues. Looked up from germline, CDR1 is LNHDA and CDR2 is SQIVND (reference sequence). In nucleotides, the CDR3 is TGTGCCAGTAGTCAGGGGCATGGCTACACCTTC. Its protein product is CASSQGHGYTF.

The V gene is TRBV27, the J gene TRBJ1-1; 7 nucleotides line up with TRBD1. Germline V gene data show CDR1 as MNHEY and CDR2 as SMNVEV (reference sequence). The length of the CDR3 is 15 residues. V dropped 6 bases and J dropped 3; count of bases not matched to a gene: 10. CDR3 sequence: CASSSLGQDYTEAFF. CDR3 coding DNA: TGTGCCAGCAGCTCACTAGGACAGGACTACACTGAAGCTTTCTTT.

The chain carries TRBV19 and TRBJ1-1, with D perhaps matching TRBD1 (5 bases). V lost 5 bases, J lost 5 bases, and 12 bases lay in between. Germline V gene lookup returns CDR1 LNHDA and CDR2 SQIVND (reference sequence). This CDR3 has 13 residues. The CDR3 spells CASSEQVQTEAFF. CDR3 sequence (DNA): TGTGCCAGTAGTGAACAGGTTCAGACTGAAGCTTTCTTT. Drawing the rest from reference TRBV19 and TRBJ1-1, the complete variable domain is DGGITQSPKYLFRKEGQNVTLSCEQNLNHDAMYWYRQDPGQGLRLIYYSQIVNDFQKGDIAEGYSVSREKKESFPLTVTSAQKNPTAFYLCASSEQVQTEAFFGQGTRLTVV.